This T cell receptor beta chain was documented in a study of blood T cell repertoires in COVID-19 (dated by TCRdb to about 2020). In the study overall: Samples covering the acute and convalescent phases of COVID-19 were provided by collaborators in the United States, Italy and Spain. The material from the prospective study consisted of cDNA or gDNA derived from T cells, B-cell-depleted T cells, or PBMCs. Deeply sampled blood TCRbeta repertoires from subjects exposed to, actively infected with, or recovered from COVID-19 were included in the dataset. The repertoires were made available in a free public database intended to serve as a resource for research on the immune response to SARS-CoV-2. The samples were drawn from the first 160 participants of the ongoing ImmuneRACE study and from over a thousand subjects provided by 6 global collaborators. Nearly every sample came with metadata listing a de-identified subject ID, COVID-19 status, age in years and sex. Where HLA class I and class II types were available, the types were taken from metadata supplied by the sample provider, not from assay-based typing.

TCRbeta CDR3 regions were amplified from genomic DNA by means of the immunoSEQ Assay, a bias-controlled multiplex PCR. For the original study's pipeline: Nucleated cell counts per sample were estimated from amplification of reference gene primers within the assay. To quantify the absolute abundance of each unique TCRbeta CDR3 rearrangement, sequence reads were collapsed and filtered. For each sample, productive Simpson clonality was calculated by taking the square root of Simpson's diversity index across productive rearrangements. TCRdb took this table from immuneACCESS and kept in-frame rearrangements with V and J called. Such tables lack part of the clones; where checked against another copy, unresolved V genes explain under half of the gap, and the rest is unexplained. V, J and clone size reflect that table, while D and trimming were determined from the DNA. A total of hundreds of thousands of clones appear in this sample, 75% to 85% of them only once. The ten largest clones capture 4% to 6% of the sample.

Each collaborating institution followed its own protocols to collect whole blood in K2EDTA tubes. Collaborator samples were shipped for TCRbeta analysis as frozen whole blood, isolated PBMCs, or DNA extracted from either sample type. Germline trimming: 8 bases from V, 6 bases from J; junction bases outside gene matches: 12. Per the germline V gene (reference sequence), MNHNY is the CDR1 and SVGAGI is the CDR2. From its cysteine to its phenylalanine, the CDR3 spans 14 amino acids. Of the read, only the CDR3 DNA is kept; its 42 bases are in frame from base 1. Results and caveats for the whole study, not just this receptor: The amount of clinical and demographic metadata varied by source and participant and was provided uncurated.

In regard to this clone: Its target antigen remains unknown. Base qualities are not recorded, but no much larger clone differs from it by a single base.

This chain is built from TRBV6-6 and TRBJ1-2; 7 bases in between match TRBD1. This receptor was identified in a man aged 50-60 years with active or convalescent COVID-19. The sequenced sample was peripheral blood. The base sequence is TGTGCCAGCCGAAAAAGACAGGGAGAGGATGGCTACACCTTC. Translated, this gives CASRKRQGEDGYTF.